Included here is one T cell receptor beta chain sequence, with context. The antigen remains unidentified. The data are from a study of cytomegalovirus exposure and HLA in healthy donors. Study results and limitations: The classifier was said to identify cytomegalovirus status with high specificity and sensitivity.

Clones were sequenced by immunoSEQ multiplex PCR, and TCRdb holds only the in-frame ones, with some missing. The sample shows 120,000 or so clones, about 88% of them seen only once. The V gene end was trimmed by 4 bases and the J gene end by 6 bases; junction bases not matched to a gene: 6. The V gene's germline CDR1 is SGDLS and CDR2 YYNGEE. The CDR3 consists of 15 residues. The receptor comes from a man aged 25 to 40 in good health and CMV-seronegative. The specimen sequenced was PBMCs. The chain joins TRBV9 to TRBJ2-1; TRBD2 agrees at 11 bases. The CDR3 protein is CASSMTSGTFNEQFF. Written as DNA, the CDR3 is TGTGCCAGCAGCATGACTAGCGGGACCTTCAATGAGCAGTTCTTC.